The T cell receptor beta chain described here comes from a study of shared clonotypes between healthy human individuals. With regard to this clone: Its antigen remains unidentified.

In the original workflow: Filtering differed because ImmunoSEQ produced junction-only sequences that carried no quality scores. Clones were read by immunoSEQ multiplex PCR, and TCRdb kept only the in-frame ones, dropping some. V, J and clone size are taken as reported in that table, and D and trimming were inferred from the DNA itself. The sample holds about 550,000 clones, about 95% seen once. The ends were cut back, 4 bases at V and 7 bases at J, with 7 bases in the middle. This CDR3 region has 11 residues. The germline CDR1 and CDR2 sequences are SEHNR and FQNEAQ (reference sequence). Naivety among CD8 cells was defined by CD45RO negativity and positive CCR7 selection, thereby excluding terminally differentiated effector memory CD45RA+ cells. Among the donors, all were Caucasian adults who lived in Nashville, Tennessee. Study conclusions and caveats: Naive CD4 clonotypes overlapped across several donors at about 5.3%.

The sequencing sample was made of naive CD8+ T cells sorted from blood. The clonotype was recovered from a woman aged 25 to 39 in good health. The chain employs TRBV7-9 and TRBJ1-2; the D is unclear. The CDR3 sequence: CASSSPSGYTF. The CDR3 DNA is TGTGCCAGCAGCTCCCCTAGTGGCTACACCTTC.